The 15 T cell receptor beta chains reported below all come from one sample, sequenced in a study of blood T cell repertoires in COVID-19. Clones were sequenced by immunoSEQ multiplex PCR, and TCRdb holds only the in-frame ones, with some missing. This sample yields more than 110,000 clones, of which 85% to 90% are seen a single time; roughly 11% belongs to the top ten. What was sequenced was peripheral blood. The receptors were sampled from a woman of 80 years or more with acute or convalescent COVID-19.

The V gene is TRBV7-8, the J gene TRBJ1-6, with 8 bases that match TRBD1. Trimming took 2 bases from V and 8 from J; bases not matched to a gene: 8. The germline V gene encodes CDR1 SGHVS and CDR2 FQNEAQ. The CDR3 is 16 residues long. The CDR3 DNA reads as TGTGCCAGCAGCTTAATGGCGCAGGGGGCATATTCACCCCTCCACTTT. Translating gives CASSLMAQGAYSPLHF.

V and J are TRBV5-1 and TRBJ1-1; D call uncertain. Trimming left V 3 bases short and J 5 bases short, with 5 bases between. CDR1 and CDR2 from the germline V gene are SGHRS and YFSETQ. The CDR3 runs to 11 residues. As DNA, the CDR3 is TGCGCCAGCAGCTCGTATACTGAAGCTTTCTTT. Protein sequence: CASSSYTEAFF.

The V gene is TRBV5-1, the J gene TRBJ1-2; D remains ambiguous. The CDR3 spans 15 residues. The V end lost 0 bases, the J end lost 0 bases, and 9 bases lay between the germline ends. CDR1 SGHRS and CDR2 YFSETQ come from the germline V gene. CDR3 in DNA: TGCGCCAGCAGCTTGGAGGAGGGTGCTAACTATGGCTACACCTTC. Translated: CASSLEEGANYGYTF.

The J gene is TRBJ1-1, the V gene TRBV4-1; TRBD1 matches at 9 bases. Germline V CDR1 and CDR2: MGHRA, YSYEKL. V dropped 1 base and J dropped 7; count of bases not matched to a gene: 4. The CDR3 consists of 14 residues. Written as DNA, the CDR3 is TGCGCCAGCAGCCAAGGGGACAGGGCGGGTGAAGCTTTCTTT. Amino acids: CASSQGDRAGEAFF.

The chain links TRBV7-8 to TRBJ1-1, with a possible D match to TRBD1 (6 bases). V lost 6 bases to trimming and J lost 1 base, with 12 bases between them. The CDR3 consists of 14 residues. CDR1 and CDR2 from the germline V gene are SGHVS and FQNEAQ. CDR3 sequence reads: CASRPGARNTEAFF. The CDR3 bases are TGTGCCAGCAGACCAGGGGCAAGGAACACTGAAGCTTTCTTT. The full variable domain, its missing parts supplied by reference TRBV7-8 and TRBJ1-1, is GAGVSQSPRYKVAKRGQDVALRCDPISGHVSLFWYQQALGQGPEFLTYFQNEAQLDKSGLPSDRFFAERPEGSVSTLKIQRTQQEDSAVYLCASRPGARNTEAFFGQGTRLTVV.

This clone has a single count. This chain uses TRBV27 with TRBJ1-1; D is possibly TRBD1 (5 bases). CDR3 length: 15 residues. Germline CDR1 MNHEY, CDR2 SMNVEV (reference sequence). V was trimmed by 5 bases and J by 1 base, leaving 14 bases between them. The CDR3 loop reads CASSPRQGWNTEAFF. The CDR3, as DNA: TGTGCCAGCAGTCCCCGCCAGGGCTGGAACACTGAAGCTTTCTTT.

This rearrangement joins TRBV7-2 to TRBJ2-5; D is undetermined. This CDR3 is built from 15 residues. The ends were cut back, 3 bases at V and 5 bases at J, with 16 bases in the middle. Looked up from germline, CDR1 is SGHTA and CDR2 is FQGNSA. CDR3 DNA sequence: TGTGCCAGCAGCTTTGCGTTATCTGAATTTGAGACCCAGTACTTC. Protein sequence: CASSFALSEFETQYF.

This clone was picked up a small number of times. The chain recombines TRBV5-6 with TRBJ2-3, with 7 bases that match TRBD1. With 4 bases clipped from V and 7 bases from J, the junction kept 12 bases outside the gene matches. CDR3 length equals 15 residues. The V gene's germline CDR1 is SGHDT and CDR2 YYEEEE. CDR3 in amino acids: CASSRTTGQVHTQYF. Written as DNA, the CDR3 is TGTGCCAGCAGCCGAACTACAGGACAGGTTCATACGCAGTATTTT. The variable domain in full, completed from reference TRBV5-6 and TRBJ2-3, reads DAGVTQSPTHLIKTRGQQVTLRCSPKSGHDTVSWYQQALGQGPQFIFQYYEEEERQRGNFPDRFSGHQFPNYSSELNVNALLLGDSALYLCASSRTTGQVHTQYFGPGTRLTVL.

V and J are TRBV5-5 and TRBJ1-1, with D uncertain. This CDR3 is built from 14 residues. CDR1 is SGHKS, CDR2 YYEKEE, per germline (reference sequence). Trimming stripped 0 bases from V and 1 base from J, with 7 bases between. CDR3 residues: CASSLAWRNTEAFF. The CDR3 DNA reads TGTGCCAGCAGCTTGGCCTGGAGGAACACTGAAGCTTTCTTT.

This clone turned up a few times. The chain couples TRBV10-1 to TRBJ1-1, with 7 bases fitting TRBD1. Germline CDR1 and CDR2: WNHNN and SYGVQD (reference sequence). The CDR3 extends over 14 amino acids. Trimming at V came to 5 bases and at J to 6 bases, leaving 9 bases not matched to a gene. CDR3 loop: CASSTGTAGAEAFF. DNA for the CDR3: TGCGCCAGCAGTACTGGGACAGCCGGGGCTGAAGCTTTCTTT.

The V gene is TRBV9, the J gene TRBJ1-3, with 8 bases identical to TRBD1. V trimming: 4 bases; J trimming: 3 bases; junction bases outside the gene matches: 6. Germline-derived CDR1 and CDR2 are SGDLS and YYNGEE. CDR3 size: 15 residues. The CDR3, as DNA: TGTGCCAGCAGCCCAGGGGGCGTGATTGGAAACACCATATATTTT. Protein product: CASSPGGVIGNTIYF.

CDR3: CASSQAVKGEAFF. The CDR3 DNA reads as TGTGCCAGCAGCCAAGCGGTGAAGGGGGAAGCTTTCTTT. This rearrangement joins TRBV3-1 (or the pseudogene TRBV3-2) to TRBJ1-1; maybe TRBD1 (5 bases). The ends were cut back, 1 base at V and 8 bases at J, with 11 bases in the middle. CDR1 LGHDT and CDR2 YNNKEL come from the germline V gene (reference sequence). The CDR3 has 13 amino acids.

The chain carries TRBV29-1 and TRBJ1-1, with a possible D match to TRBD1 (5 bases). The CDR3 has 13 amino acids. Germline-derived CDR1 and CDR2 are SQVTM and ANQGSEA. V was cut by 2 bases and J by 1 base, with 8 bases left in between. This chain's CDR3 is CSVEWQGNTEAFF. CDR3 nucleotides: TGCAGCGTTGAATGGCAGGGGAACACTGAAGCTTTCTTT.

The chain links TRBV7-2 to TRBJ2-7; 9 nucleotides align to TRBD1. V dropped 2 bases and J dropped 4; count of bases not matched to a gene: 9. The V gene's germline CDR1 is SGHTA and CDR2 FQGNSA. CDR3 length: 16 residues. This chain's CDR3 is CASSLSIKQGAYEQYF. Here the CDR3 DNA reads TGTGCCAGCAGCTTATCTATTAAACAGGGGGCGTACGAGCAGTACTTC.

This chain joins TRBV5-6 and TRBJ2-3; no reliable D call. The CDR3 is 15 amino acids. Germline CDR1 and CDR2: SGHDT and YYEEEE. Trimming took off 0 bases at V and 0 bases at J, with 8 bases between the two ends. The CDR3 DNA is TGTGCCAGCAGCTTGGGGCCGTATAGCACAGATACGCAGTATTTT. Amino acid sequence: CASSLGPYSTDTQYF.